This T cell receptor beta chain is from a study of blood T cell repertoires in COVID-19. As for the study in general: Nucleic acid was either cDNA or gDNA, and it came from T cells, B-cell-depleted T cells, or PBMCs.

V lost 4 bases and J 5 bases, leaving 12 bases between the germline ends. Germline V CDR1 and CDR2: MNHEY, SVGAGI. The CDR3 runs to 13 residues. In the original analysis: Counts of nucleated cells, estimated from reference gene primer amplification, were obtained. Only in-frame clones appear in the TCRdb table, and some are missing; sequencing was by immunoSEQ multiplex PCR. From that table come the V and J calls and clone size; the DNA was used to work out D and trimming. The data hold 430,000 or so clones, with approximately 90% observed a single time. This rearrangement joins TRBV6-5 to TRBJ2-7; no definite D call. This TCR was recovered from a woman aged 18-35 years who had been exposed to COVID-19. The sequencing input was PBMCs or T cells enriched from blood (not recorded which). CDR3 sequence reads: CASSFRSGHEQYF. The CDR3 DNA is TGTGCCAGCAGTTTCCGGTCTGGTCACGAGCAGTACTTC.